This TCR beta chain was sequenced for a study of T cell responses to AZD1222 COVID-19 vaccine. About the research overall: Both about-4-week and about-12-week second-dose recipients were combined.

Sequencing used immunoSEQ multiplex PCR; TCRdb keeps in-frame clones, though not all of them. The sample gives approximately 140,000 clones, about 93% of which show up once; roughly 1.3% is in the top ten. The CDR3 length is 14 residues. Germline-derived CDR1 and CDR2 are SGHDN and FVKESK. V lost 0 bases and J 4 bases, leaving 9 bases between the germline ends. This TCR derives from an adult in good health. The material sequenced was peripheral blood, taken on day 0 of AZD1222 vaccination. The chain joins TRBV14 to TRBJ1-2; D is undetermined. Here the CDR3 DNA reads TGTGCCAGCAGCCAAGATTTAGGATCCTATGGCTACACCTTC. Protein sequence: CASSQDLGSYGYTF.